A single sample is the source of the 8 T cell receptor beta chains below, sequenced in a study of cytomegalovirus exposure and HLA in healthy donors. The method was immunoSEQ multiplex PCR; TCRdb's version includes in-frame clones alone and lacks a portion of them. Of around 220,000 clones in the sample, roughly 88% were seen once. The sequenced sample was PBMCs. These receptors were taken from a woman younger than 30 in good health and CMV-seronegative.

The genes are TRBV11-2 and TRBJ2-2; D not resolved. Trimming stripped 5 bases from V and 5 bases from J, with 9 bases between. The length of the CDR3 is 13 residues. CDR1 and CDR2 from the germline V gene are SGHAT and FQNNGV. This CDR3 reads CASSLARTGELFF. CDR3 bases: TGTGCCAGCAGCCTCGCACGGACCGGGGAGCTGTTTTTT.

V usage is TRBV2 and J usage is TRBJ1-3; D remains ambiguous. Trimming cost V 5 bases and J 0 bases, with 8 bases left between them. Germline CDR1 is SNHLY and CDR2 is FYNNEI. The CDR3 covers 14 residues. The CDR3 DNA reads as TGTGCCAGCAGTCCCGAGATCTCTGGAAACACCATATATTTT. It codes for CASSPEISGNTIYF.

The V call is TRBV7-9, the J call TRBJ2-2, with a tentative D call TRBD1 (6 bases). Germline-derived CDR1 and CDR2 are SEHNR and FQNEAQ (reference sequence). Trimming left V 2 bases short and J 2 bases short, with 9 bases between. There are 15 residues in the CDR3. The CDR3 here is CASSLPGQNTGELFF. The CDR3 region has the DNA TGTGCCAGCAGCTTACCGGGACAAAACACCGGGGAGCTGTTTTTT. Filled out from reference TRBV7-9 and TRBJ2-2, the complete variable domain reads DTGVSQNPRHKITKRGQNVTFRCDPISEHNRLYWYRQTLGQGPEFLTYFQNEAQLEKSRLLSDRFSAERPKGSFSTLEIQRTEQGDSAMYLCASSLPGQNTGELFFGEGSRLTVL.

The chain couples TRBV4-1 to TRBJ1-1; TRBD1 is a possible D gene (5 bases). The CDR3 runs 14 residues. Trimming left V 1 base short and J 9 bases short, with 15 bases between. CDR1 and CDR2 from the germline V gene are MGHRA and YSYEKL. In nucleotides, the CDR3 is TGCGCCAGCAGCCAAGGAGGACACGGGGGTCAAGCTTTCTTT. This encodes CASSQGGHGGQAFF.

The rearrangement links TRBV28 to TRBJ2-2; D perhaps matches TRBD2 (5 bases). Germline lookup yields CDR1 MDHEN and CDR2 SYDVKM. The CDR3 length is 16 residues. Trimming took 3 bases from V and 1 from J, leaving 12 bases between them. For the CDR3, the DNA is TGTGCCAGCAGTTTCCTGGCGGGCCTGAACACCGGGGAGCTGTTTTTT. Its protein is CASSFLAGLNTGELFF. Full variable domain (remainder filled in from reference TRBV28 and TRBJ2-2): DVKVTQSSRYLVKRTGEKVFLECVQDMDHENMFWYRQDPGLGLRLIYFSYDVKMKEKGDIPEGYSVSREKKERFSLILESASTNQTSMYLCASSFLAGLNTGELFFGEGSRLTVL.

The chain has TRBV5-1 and TRBJ2-1; a weak D match, TRBD2 (5 bases). This CDR3 has 15 amino acids. Germline loops: CDR1 SGHRS, CDR2 YFSETQ. With 4 bases removed from V and 0 bases from J, the gap between germline ends came to 11 bases. Written as DNA, the CDR3 is TGCGCCAGCAGCGCAAGCGGTAGCTCCTACAATGAGCAGTTCTTC. The encoded protein is CASSASGSSYNEQFF.

The chain employs TRBV18 and TRBJ1-5, with a possible D match to TRBD1 (6 bases). CDR3 size: 12 residues. Germline-derived CDR1 and CDR2 are KGHSH and LQKENI. V lost 5 bases to trimming and J lost 6 bases, with 8 bases between them. The DNA of the CDR3 is TGTGCCAGCTCATCGACAGGTCAGCCCCAGCATTTT. Its protein is CASSSTGQPQHF.

The chain joins TRBV28 to TRBJ1-2, with TRBD1 as a possible D gene (6 bases). V was pared by 3 bases and J by 5 bases, with 13 bases between. CDR1 and CDR2 (germline): MDHEN, SYDVKM. CDR3 length equals 14 residues. This CDR3 reads CASSLGGLGYGYTF. CDR3 bases: TGTGCCAGCAGTTTGGGGGGGCTGGGATATGGCTACACCTTC.